Described below is a single T cell receptor beta chain sequence and its context. These data come from a study of blood T cell repertoires in COVID-19. In the study overall: PBMCs, B-cell-depleted T cells, or T cells were the source of the cDNA or gDNA that made up the material.

Study processing details: Amplified reference gene primers provided the basis for estimating nucleated cell counts. TCRdb's copy holds only in-frame clones and misses some; the assay was immunoSEQ multiplex PCR. V and J calls plus clone size are reproduced from that table; the DNA served to infer D and trimming. The sample shows more than 300,000 clones, 80% to 90% of them seen only once. J was trimmed by 7 bases and V by 0 bases; bases with no gene match: 10. The CDR3 runs 16 residues. From germline, CDR1 is SGDLS and CDR2 YYNGEE. The V call is TRBV9, the J call TRBJ2-1, with 7 nucleotides matching TRBD2. Sequenced: PBMCs or T cells enriched from blood (not recorded which). This receptor was identified in a man aged 35 to 55 in a cohort exposed to, infected with or recovered from COVID-19 (not recorded which). This chain's CDR3 is CASSVDRQAGANEQFF. CDR3 DNA: TGTGCCAGCAGCGTAGATCGGCAGGCGGGAGCGAATGAGCAGTTCTTC.